The following is a TCR beta chain sequence with its context. Its specificity is not known. The entry originates in a study of Ad26.COV2.S vaccination and SARS-CoV-2 variants. Study results and limitations: Substantial breadth was reportedly displayed by spike-specific CD8+ and CD4+ T cell responses after vaccination. Among vaccine recipients, spike-specific TCR breadth exceeded that of placebo recipients.

Looked up from germline, CDR1 is SGHTS and CDR2 is YDEGEE. This CDR3 region has 16 residues. V lost 0 bases to trimming and J lost 4 bases; unmatched junction nucleotides: 4. Profiling relied on immunoSEQ multiplex PCR, and the TCRdb table lists in-frame clones only, not all of them. Altogether about 94,000 clones are present, 82% being singletons, with the ten largest covering roughly 15%. The TCR sequence derives from a human donor who had recovered from COVID-19. The sequenced sample was peripheral blood, obtained after recovery from COVID-19. The rearrangement uses TRBV5-8 and TRBJ2-1; 10 bases agree with TRBD2. The CDR3 region is CASSLGELAGYNEQFF. For the CDR3, the DNA is TGTGCCAGCAGCTTGGGGGAACTAGCGGGGTACAATGAGCAGTTCTTC.